The text below deals with one TCR beta chain. The antigen is undetermined. TCRdb's table, derived via immunoSEQ multiplex PCR, lists solely in-frame clones and lacks some. This table has 200,000 to 300,000 clones, approximately 95% appearing once. The data originate from a study of T cell responses to AZD1222 COVID-19 vaccine. Study observations and caveats: An increase in Spike-specific TCR breadth and depth was observed after two AZD1222 doses. Unmutated variant regions are reportedly the target of nearly half of TCRs that are spike-specific. Sampled repertoires all dated from after the peak T cell response.

The V end lost 3 bases, the J end lost 2 bases, and 8 bases lay between the germline ends. This CDR3 contains 14 residues. Germline V gene lookup returns CDR1 MDHEN and CDR2 SYDVKM. This TCR derives from an adult in good health. The sample consisted of peripheral blood, taken on day 0 of AZD1222 vaccination. The V call is TRBV28, the J call TRBJ1-5; D is ambiguous. CDR3 coding DNA: TGTGCCAGCAGTTTCTGGATGGGCAATCAGCCCCAGCATTTT. This encodes CASSFWMGNQPQHF.